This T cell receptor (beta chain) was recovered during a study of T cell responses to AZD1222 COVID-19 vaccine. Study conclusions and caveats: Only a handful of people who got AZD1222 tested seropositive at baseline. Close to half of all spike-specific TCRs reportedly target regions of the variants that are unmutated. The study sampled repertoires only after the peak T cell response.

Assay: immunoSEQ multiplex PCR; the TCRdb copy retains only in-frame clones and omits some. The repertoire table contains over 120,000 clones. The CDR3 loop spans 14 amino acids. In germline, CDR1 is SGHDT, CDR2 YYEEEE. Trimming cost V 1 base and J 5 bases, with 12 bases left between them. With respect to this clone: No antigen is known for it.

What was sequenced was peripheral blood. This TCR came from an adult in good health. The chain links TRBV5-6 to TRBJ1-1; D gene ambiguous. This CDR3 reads CASSLLGSYTEAFF. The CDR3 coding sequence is TGTGCCAGCAGCTTGCTGGGGTCATATACTGAAGCTTTCTTT.